These 2 T cell receptor beta chains were all obtained from the same sample, sequenced in a study of cytomegalovirus exposure and HLA in healthy donors. This table comes from immunoSEQ multiplex PCR, and its TCRdb copy is limited to in-frame clones, with some not included. The data hold tens of thousands of clones, with roughly 90% observed a single time. Sequences were obtained from PBMCs. All receptors come from a woman between 18 and 29 years old in good health and CMV-seropositive.

This clone has only one observation. The genes are TRBV4-1 and TRBJ1-2; 10 bases map to TRBD1. V was clipped by 3 bases and J by 6 bases; unmatched bases: 7. This CDR3 is built from 15 residues. Germline V gives CDR1 MGHRA, CDR2 YSYEKL. CDR3 protein: CASSQNAGTGDGYTF. The DNA for the CDR3 is TGCGCCAGCAGCCAGAACGCCGGGACAGGGGATGGCTACACCTTC.

The chain employs TRBV11-1 and TRBJ2-2; 13 nucleotides align to TRBD2. The CDR3 runs 17 residues. Germline CDR1 and CDR2: SGHAT and FQDESV (reference sequence). Trimming took 7 bases from V and 4 from J; bases not matched to a gene: 9. CDR3 nucleotides: TGTGCCAGCACCCGGACTAGCGGGAGCTTGGGCACCGGGGAGCTGTTTTTT. It codes for CASTRTSGSLGTGELFF. Together with reference TRBV11-1 and TRBJ2-2, the CDR3 gives the full variable domain: EAEVAQSPRYKITEKSQAVAFWCDPISGHATLYWYRQILGQGPELLVQFQDESVVDDSQLPKDRFSAERLKGVDSTLKIQPAELGDSAMYLCASTRTSGSLGTGELFFGEGSRLTVL.